This T cell receptor beta chain appears in the sequencing data of a study of blood T cell repertoires in COVID-19. The table lists this clone with a count of one. The data were produced by immunoSEQ multiplex PCR, yet TCRdb's version contains in-frame clones alone and is incomplete. The sample shows about 150,000 clones, roughly 87% of them seen only once. The sequence was obtained from a woman in her sixties with active or convalescent COVID-19. The sample was peripheral blood.

CDR3 loop: CASSMSLAGAGELFF. The DNA for the CDR3 is TGTGCCAGTAGTATGAGCCTAGCGGGGGCCGGGGAGCTGTTTTTT. The chain carries TRBV19 and TRBJ2-2; 10 nucleotides line up with TRBD2. The CDR3 spans 15 residues. Losses at the gene ends were 3 bases for V and 6 bases for J; bases not matched to a gene: 4. Germline V gene sequence: CDR1 LNHDA, CDR2 SQIVND (reference sequence).